These T cell receptor beta chains were read from a single sample in a study of tumor-infiltrating lymphocytes in primary liver carcinoma. From the multiplex PCR reads, TCRdb called clonotypes with MiXCR, one entry per CDR3 protein. The sample consists of 150,000 to 200,000 distinct CDR3 sequences, about 60% of them appearing once. Input material: peripheral blood. Source of these receptors: a middle-aged man with primary liver carcinoma and hepatitis B virus infection. The CDR3 runs from the conserved cysteine through the conserved F or W. The order of the fields is V gene, CDR3 protein.

TRBV13 CASSLRQGIVTQYF
TRBV10-3 CAITGGEPYNEQLF
TRBV6-1 CASSENPNPELDTQYF
TRBV28 CATWAGAKGYEQYF
TRBV6-5 CASSVTGLYEQCF
TRBV19 CASRDVGADTQYF
TRBV6-5 CASSYGPSGEQFF
TRBV14 CASGQVGRLARNEQFF
TRBV29-1 CSVDQGVNIQYF
TRBV7-8 CASSLAGDTATNEKLFF
TRBV10-3 CAIRVAAGTDTQYF
TRBV4-1 CASSLDVGGKHQHF
TRBV12-3/TRBV12-4 CASSPGQGGRHEQFF
TRBV7-9 CASSLALGGLDEQFF
TRBV28 CASSLGGYNSPLHF
TRBV2 CASRETESSYEQYF
TRBV10-3 CAISEGPSGGYEQYF